The sequence of this T cell receptor beta chain was determined in a study of cytomegalovirus exposure and HLA in healthy donors. About this clone itself: Its antigen remains unidentified.

Use of 60 Vbeta and 13 Jbeta primers characterized the PCR. Produced via immunoSEQ multiplex PCR; TCRdb's table is partial and in-frame only. The sample has approximately 97,000 clones, approximately 71% seen once; the top ten hold roughly 9.6%. Study results and limitations: Previously analyzed data showed that most TCR beta V segments were productive at a frequency of about 87% or about 30%. The availability of immune exposure information extended only to CMV serostatus.

This TCR was recovered from a male donor in good health and CMV-seropositive. Source material: PBMCs.

CDR3 sequence reads: CASSPRLAGDEQYF. The DNA of the CDR3 is TGTGCCAGCAGTCCTCGACTAGCGGGAGACGAGCAGTACTTC. The chain uses TRBV27 and TRBJ2-7, with 12 bases that match TRBD2. The CDR3 extends over 14 amino acids. CDR1 MNHEY and CDR2 SMNVEV come from the germline V gene (reference sequence). Trimming removed 5 bases from V and 5 bases from J; junction bases left unmatched: 4.